The rows below give T cell receptor beta chains drawn from one sample of a study of blood T cell repertoires in COVID-19. The assay was immunoSEQ multiplex PCR, and TCRdb's table has in-frame clones only and misses some. Of about 140,000 clones in the sample, approximately 85% were seen once. Sample: peripheral blood. The receptors were gathered from a man between 65 and 79 years old with acute or convalescent COVID-19. CDR3s include the opening cysteine and the closing phenylalanine or tryptophan. The order of the fields is J gene, CDR3 length, D gene, clone size, V gene, CDR3 DNA, CDR3 protein. A D gene is named only where the DNA matches it firmly. Clone size, where shown, is once, few, many, or a class for clones that have expanded.

>TRBJ2-5|16|TRBD2|.|TRBV19
TGTGCCAGTAGTAAACGGAGCGGGGGGGCCGCAGAGACCCAGTACTTC
CASSKRSGGAAETQYF
>TRBJ1-1|15|.|.|TRBV18
TGTGCCAGCTCACAAACAGGGAGGGGGAACACTGAAGCTTTCTTT
CASSQTGRGNTEAFF
>TRBJ2-7|16|TRBD2|once|TRBV18
TGTGCCAGCTCACCAACTGCCGGGACTACAACCTACGAGCAGTACTTC
CASSPTAGTTTYEQYF
>TRBJ2-1|15|.|.|TRBV28
TGTGCCAGCAGTCGCCAGGGGCTCTCCTACAATGAGCAGTTCTTC
CASSRQGLSYNEQFF
>TRBJ2-3|13|.|.|TRBV6-5
TGTGCCAGCAGTTACTCGGGGCCCGATACGCAGTATTTT
CASSYSGPDTQYF
>TRBJ1-2|15|TRBD1|.|TRBV6-5
TGTGCCAGCAGACCCGGGACAGGGTGGTCCTATGGCTACACCTTC
CASRPGTGWSYGYTF
>TRBJ2-6|15|.|.|TRBV11-2
TGTGCCAGCAGCCCGAGCCGGTCCGGGGCCAACGTCCTGACTTTC
CASSPSRSGANVLTF
>TRBJ2-7|14|.|few|TRBV11-2
TGTGCCAGCAGCCCGACGACAGGACCCTACGAGCAGTACTTC
CASSPTTGPYEQYF
>TRBJ2-5|15|TRBD1|few|TRBV6-6
TGTGCCAGCAGTTACTCGAGGGGACAGAAAGAGACCCAGTACTTC
CASSYSRGQKETQYF
>TRBJ2-3|15|TRBD1|.|TRBV4-1
TGCGCCAGCAGCCCAAGACAGGGGGCTTCCGATACGCAGTATTTT
CASSPRQGASDTQYF
>TRBJ1-3|12|.|.|TRBV29-1
TGCAGCGTTGGAGGGCACGGAAACACCATATATTTT
CSVGGHGNTIYF
>TRBJ2-5|15|TRBD1|.|TRBV9
TGTGCCAGCAGCGTAGAGGGACAGGGTTTTGAGACCCAGTACTTC
CASSVEGQGFETQYF